These 16 T cell receptor beta chains came from one sample sequenced in a study of regulatory T cells in long-lasting Graves disease. CDR3-region Arm-PCR and iRepertoire HTBI primers produced the TCR beta libraries. One entry per CDR3 protein results from TCRdb running MiXCR on the multiplex PCR reads. Counted here are a few hundred thousand distinct CDR3 sequences, 23% occurring once; the ten biggest clones make up about a quarter. As for time point: persistent/refractory GD, antithyroid drugs over 5 years with positive TRAb. Researchers made the TCR library from RNA that was extracted from PBMCs. The specimen comprised peripheral blood mononuclear cells (PBMCs), sampled when the disease was refractory, from a patient treated with antithyroid drugs. The origin of the receptors is a female donor with Graves disease.

The V gene is TRBV20-1, the J gene TRBJ2-7; the D is unclear. V lost 1 base to trimming and J lost 2 bases, with 12 bases between them. The CDR3 runs to 14 residues. CDR1 and CDR2 from the germline V gene are DFQATT and SNEGSKA (reference sequence). CDR3 loop: CSARALGSPYEQYF. CDR3 DNA sequence: TGCAGTGCTAGAGCCTTGGGCAGCCCCTACGAGCAGTACTTC.

CDR3 protein: CASARSSNEQFF. For the CDR3, the DNA is TGTGCCAGCGCAAGATCTTCGAATGAGCAGTTCTTC. The V call is TRBV7-9, the J call TRBJ2-1; D is unresolved. From germline, CDR1 is SEHNR and CDR2 FQNEAQ (reference sequence). The CDR3 contains 12 residues. The V and J ends lost 8 bases and 7 bases respectively, with 12 bases between them.

This clonotype has a count of ten or more. The CDR3 DNA reads as TGTGCCACTTCCCCGACCTACGAGCAGTACTTC. This codes for CATSPTYEQYF. The chain has TRBV6-1 and TRBJ2-7; D not certain. This CDR3 is built from 11 residues. Looked up from germline, CDR1 is MNHNS and CDR2 is SASEGT. V shed 10 bases and J shed 2 bases, with 9 bases lying between them.

The gene calls are TRBV20-1 and TRBJ2-7; 9 bases line up with TRBD2. V gave up 0 bases and J gave up 2 bases; unmatched junction bases: 5. The CDR3 is 15 residues long. Germline assignment: CDR1 DFQATT and CDR2 SNEGSKA (reference sequence). In DNA form, the CDR3 reads TGCAGTGCTAGAGATCTGACTAGCGGTGCCTACGAGCAGTACTTC. Residues: CSARDLTSGAYEQYF.

The rearrangement uses TRBV20-1 and TRBJ2-7, with 9 bases matching TRBD2. The CDR3 has 13 residues. The V segment lost 6 bases and the J segment 9 bases; nucleotides outside the gene matches: 12. Germline V gene lookup returns CDR1 DFQATT and CDR2 SNEGSKA (reference sequence). The CDR3, as DNA: TGCAGTGCAGGCCAACTGGCGGGAGGGCTGCAGTACTTC. Amino acid sequence: CSAGQLAGGLQYF.

This chain links TRBV19 with TRBJ1-6, with 7 nucleotides matching TRBD1. Germline CDR1 and CDR2: LNHDA and SQIVND (reference sequence). The V gene end was trimmed by 7 bases and the J gene end by 8 bases; junction bases not matched to a gene: 11. The CDR3 covers 15 residues. The CDR3 DNA reads as TGTGCCAGTAAGGGGTCAGGGGGTAATCATTCACCCCTCCACTTT. Encoded protein: CASKGSGGNHSPLHF. The whole variable domain, remainder taken from reference TRBV19 and TRBJ1-6, is DGGITQSPKYLFRKEGQNVTLSCEQNLNHDAMYWYRQDPGQGLRLIYYSQIVNDFQKGDIAEGYSVSREKKESFPLTVTSAQKNPTAFYLCASKGSGGNHSPLHFGNGTRLTVT.

V and J are TRBV2 and TRBJ1-5, with 7 bases identical to TRBD1. V dropped 3 bases and J dropped 6; count of bases not matched to a gene: 5. The CDR3 length is 14 residues. Looked up from germline, CDR1 is SNHLY and CDR2 is FYNNEI. CDR3 DNA: TGTGCCAGCAGTGAGGGACAGCCCGGTCAGCCCCAGCATTTT. This encodes CASSEGQPGQPQHF.

The chain employs TRBV4-2 and TRBJ1-1, with 9 bases matching TRBD1. The CDR3 spans 16 residues. Germline assignment: CDR1 LGHNA and CDR2 YNFKEQ. The V and J ends lost 4 bases and 2 bases, in that order; junction bases with no gene match: 8. CDR3 nucleotide sequence: TGTGCCAGCAGCCCCCGGGACAGGGTTAAAAACACTGAAGCTTTCTTT. Translating gives CASSPRDRVKNTEAFF.

The chain recombines TRBV3-1 with TRBJ2-7; TRBD2 might be the D (5 bases). Trimming took off 0 bases at V and 3 bases at J, with 12 bases between the two ends. The length of the CDR3 is 15 residues. CDR1 LGHDT and CDR2 YNNKEL come from the germline V gene (reference sequence). The DNA of the CDR3 is TGTGCCAGCAGCCAAGAATTGAGCGGAGGCTACGAGCAGTACTTC. This gives the protein CASSQELSGGYEQYF.

This clonotype was seen only a few times. V is TRBV7-9 and J is TRBJ1-2, with D unresolved. V gave up 4 bases and J gave up 5 bases, with 14 bases separating them. Germline-derived CDR1 and CDR2 are SEHNR and FQNEAQ (reference sequence). CDR3 length: 14 residues. The CDR3 DNA follows: TGTGCCAGCAGCTCCAACAGAGAGGCTTATGGCTACACCTTC. Translation gives CASSSNREAYGYTF.

This clonotype showed up many times. This chain connects TRBV28 to TRBJ2-7; 8 bases line up with TRBD1. V was pared by 3 bases and J by 0 bases, with 16 bases of the junction left unmatched. Germline loops: CDR1 MDHEN, CDR2 SYDVKM. This CDR3 is 19 amino acids long. CDR3 amino acids: CASSFIQGELSLSSYEQYF. CDR3 DNA sequence: TGTGCCAGCAGTTTTATACAGGGGGAACTCTCGTTAAGCTCCTACGAGCAGTACTTC.

V usage is TRBV5-1 and J usage is TRBJ2-2; 8 bases agree with TRBD2. V lost 7 bases and J lost 5; bases outside the gene matches: 10. CDR3 size: 15 residues. Germline assignment: CDR1 SGHRS and CDR2 YFSETQ. In DNA form, the CDR3 reads TGCGCCAGCGGGAGAGAGAGCGGGAGAACCGGGGAGCTGTTTTTT. Encoded protein: CASGRESGRTGELFF. Full variable domain (outside the CDR3, taken from reference TRBV5-1 and TRBJ2-2): KAGVTQTPRYLIKTRGQQVTLSCSPISGHRSVSWYQQTPGQGLQFLFEYFSETQRNKGNFPGRFSGRQFSNSRSEMNVSTLELGDSALYLCASGRESGRTGELFFGEGSRLTVL.

This clonotype showed up just a few times. This chain connects TRBV15 to TRBJ2-7, with TRBD2 matching over 7 bases. V was pared by 3 bases and J by 0 bases, with 2 bases of the junction left unmatched. CDR3 length: 14 amino acids. Germline loops: CDR1 LNHNV, CDR2 YYDKDF (reference sequence). The CDR3: CATSRGGSSYEQYF. In DNA form, the CDR3 reads TGTGCCACCAGCAGGGGCGGGAGCTCCTACGAGCAGTACTTC.

On this clonotype itself: Sequence at one end of the junction differs from germline and may be a read error. The gene calls are TRBV7-3 and TRBJ2-2; D perhaps matches TRBD1 (7 bases). Germline V gene sequence: CDR1 SGHTA, CDR2 FQGTGA. The CDR3 has 13 residues. CDR3 region: CASTQGNTGGLFF. CDR3 sequence (DNA): TGTGCCAGCACACAGGGGAACACCGGGGGGCTGTTTTTT.

This clonotype has just a few counts. The chain joins TRBV24-1 to TRBJ2-3, with 7 bases matching TRBD1. CDR1 KGHDR and CDR2 SFDVKD come from the germline V gene. This CDR3 is built from 14 residues. J was trimmed by 3 bases and V by 4 bases; bases with no gene match: 3. CDR3 region: CATSDRQGTDTQYF. The CDR3 nucleotides are TGTGCCACCAGTGACCGACAGGGAACAGATACGCAGTATTTT.

This clonotype was counted only a few times. V usage is TRBV28 and J usage is TRBJ2-4; 8 bases line up with TRBD1. The CDR3 loop spans 15 amino acids. CDR1 and CDR2 from the germline V gene are MDHEN and SYDVKM. V lost 4 bases to trimming and J lost 0 bases; unmatched junction nucleotides: 2. CDR3 loop: CASSSQGEAKNIQYF. DNA for the CDR3: TGTGCCAGCAGTTCACAGGGGGAAGCCAAAAACATTCAGTACTTC.